Listed below are T cell receptor beta chains from one sample, sequenced in a study of TIL therapy for anti-PD-1-resistant metastatic lung cancer. The repertoire was sequenced with immunoSEQ multiplex PCR; TCRdb's copy has only in-frame clones and lacks some. Of under 100,000 clones listed, around three fifths are singletons. Sequencing was performed on tumor tissue, taken at baseline. Every receptor here comes from a person aged 25 to 80 with non-small cell lung cancer. The CDR3 runs from the conserved cysteine through the conserved F or W. Fields, in order: clone size, D gene, V gene, J gene, CDR3 protein, CDR3 DNA. D genes are given only for firm matches. Expanded clones get a size class; other rows say once, few or many, or leave the size out.

-	-	TRBV6-5	TRBJ2-1	CASTLPSNEQFF	TGTGCCAGCACCCTGCCATCCAATGAGCAGTTCTTC
-	-	TRBV5-1	TRBJ1-1	CASSAAGGGDTEAFF	TGCGCCAGCAGCGCGGCCGGAGGGGGGGACACTGAAGCTTTCTTT
-	-	TRBV21-1	TRBJ2-7	CASSKEVAGRREVNEQYF	TGTGCCAGCAGCAAAGAAGTAGCGGGTCGGAGGGAGGTAAACGAGCAGTACTTC
-	-	TRBV7-2	TRBJ2-1	CASKGRGGKNNEQFF	TGTGCCAGCAAGGGGAGGGGGGGGAAGAACAATGAGCAGTTCTTC
-	-	TRBV4-3	TRBJ2-5	CASSPVLQETQYF	TGCGCCAGCAGCCCGGTGTTACAAGAGACCCAGTACTTC
-	TRBD2	TRBV25-1	TRBJ2-3	CASSVGLAPTDTQYF	TGTGCCAGCAGTGTGGGACTAGCCCCCACAGATACGCAGTATTTT
-	TRBD1	TRBV28	TRBJ1-4	CASSFGGQGKEKLFF	TGTGCCAGCAGTTTTGGGGGACAGGGGAAGGAAAAACTGTTTTTT
-	-	TRBV4-1	TRBJ2-1	CASSQFAGDNYNEQFF	TGCGCCAGCAGCCAATTTGCGGGGGACAACTACAATGAGCAGTTCTTC
-	-	TRBV5-1	TRBJ2-7	CASRAGVIFAGEQYF	TGCGCCAGCAGGGCAGGGGTTATTTTTGCGGGCGAGCAGTACTTC
once	-	TRBV5-1	TRBJ2-3	CASSWQGPDTQYF	TGCGCCAGCAGCTGGCAGGGGCCAGATACGCAGTATTTT
-	-	TRBV5-8	TRBJ2-7	CASSLAARGYEQYF	TGTGCCAGCAGCTTGGCCGCCAGGGGATACGAGCAGTACTTC
many	-	TRBV4-3	TRBJ2-7	CASSQAEGSYEQYF	TGCGCCAGCAGCCAAGCGGAGGGCAGCTACGAGCAGTACTTC
few	TRBD2	TRBV5-4	TRBJ2-2	CASSTGGGRTGELFF	TGTGCCAGCAGCACTGGGGGGGGACGCACCGGGGAGCTGTTTTTT
-	TRBD1	TRBV15	TRBJ2-5	CATSKPGQGVQETQYF	TGTGCCACCAGCAAGCCGGGACAGGGGGTTCAAGAGACCCAGTACTTC
few	-	TRBV5-5	TRBJ1-1	CASSFGGRTEAFF	TGTGCCAGCAGCTTTGGGGGCAGGACTGAAGCTTTCTTT
many	-	TRBV7-2	TRBJ2-3	CASSSLTDTQYF	TGTGCCAGCAGCTCTTTGACAGATACGCAGTATTTT
-	-	TRBV7-2	TRBJ1-6	CASSSNNSPLHF	TGTGCCAGCAGCTCTAATAATTCACCCCTCCACTTT
-	TRBD1	TRBV24-1	TRBJ2-1	CATSDSGQGETKQFF	TGTGCCACCAGTGATTCCGGACAGGGGGAGACTAAGCAGTTCTTC
-	TRBD1	TRBV6-6	TRBJ2-7	CASSIRDSSYEQYF	TGTGCCAGCAGTATCCGGGACAGCTCCTACGAGCAGTACTTC
-	TRBD1	TRBV2	TRBJ1-2	CASSETGTGGNGYTF	TGTGCCAGCAGTGAAACCGGGACAGGGGGAAATGGCTACACCTTC
once	-	TRBV18	TRBJ2-1	CASSPPGYEQFF	TGTGCCAGCTCACCACCGGGATATGAGCAGTTCTTC
-	TRBD1	TRBV3-1/TRBV3-2	TRBJ2-1	CASSQVLYPGQGSNEQFF	TGTGCCAGCAGCCAAGTACTCTATCCGGGACAGGGGTCCAATGAGCAGTTCTTC
-	-	TRBV6-6	TRBJ1-4	CASSYTQATNEKLFF	TGTGCCAGCAGTTACACACAGGCAACTAATGAAAAACTGTTTTTT
-	-	TRBV15	TRBJ2-7	CATSRDRVNEQYF	TGTGCCACCAGCAGAGATCGGGTCAACGAGCAGTACTTC
-	TRBD1	TRBV7-6	TRBJ2-7	CASSSFPPGQTYEQYF	TGTGCCAGCAGCTCTTTTCCCCCGGGACAGACCTACGAGCAGTACTTC
-	-	TRBV19	TRBJ2-5	CASSARDGWETQYF	TGTGCCAGTAGTGCCAGGGACGGATGGGAAACCCAGTACTTC
once	-	TRBV12-3/TRBV12-4	TRBJ1-1	CASRGFGTEAFF	TGTGCCAGCAGGGGGTTCGGCACTGAAGCTTTCTTT
few	-	TRBV4-3	TRBJ2-2	CASSWGVGGHNTGELFF	TGCGCCAGCAGCTGGGGCGTGGGGGGGCATAACACCGGGGAGCTGTTTTTT
few	TRBD2	TRBV15	TRBJ2-7	CATSRGTSGSYNEQYF	TGTGCCACCAGCAGGGGGACTAGCGGGAGTTACAACGAGCAGTACTTC
few	TRBD1	TRBV7-2	TRBJ2-1	CASTGQVTYEQFF	TGTGCCAGCACCGGACAGGTCACATATGAGCAGTTCTTC
-	-	TRBV29-1	TRBJ1-1	CSVVRLDTEAFF	TGCAGCGTTGTTAGATTGGACACTGAAGCTTTCTTT
-	TRBD1	TRBV6-6	TRBJ2-7	CATRDRAAYEQYF	TGTGCCACCAGGGACAGAGCAGCCTACGAGCAGTACTTC
few	-	TRBV6-5	TRBJ2-1	CASSRRGGRYNEQFF	TGTGCCAGCAGTCGGAGGGGGGGACGATACAATGAGCAGTTCTTC
-	-	TRBV6-5	TRBJ1-3	CASSYSRFSGNTIYF	TGTGCCAGCAGTTACTCGAGATTCTCTGGAAACACCATATATTTT
-	-	TRBV7-3	TRBJ2-1	CASSTLVGGQFF	TGTGCCAGCAGCACCCTGGTCGGTGGGCAGTTCTTC
-	TRBD1	TRBV4-3	TRBJ1-4	CASSRPTGGDGEKLFF	TGCGCCAGCAGCCGCCCCACAGGGGGCGATGGTGAAAAACTGTTTTTT
once	-	TRBV23-1	TRBJ2-5	CASGGKETQYF	TGCGCCAGCGGAGGGAAAGAGACCCAGTACTTC
once	-	TRBV18	TRBJ1-1	CASSPPSLGGTEAFF	TGTGCCAGCTCACCACCGAGTCTGGGCGGAACTGAAGCTTTCTTT
-	TRBD2	TRBV7-8	TRBJ2-6	CASSLGLTAGANVLTF	TGTGCCAGCAGCTTGGGACTAACTGCTGGGGCCAACGTCCTGACTTTC
-	-	TRBV5-1	TRBJ1-1	CASSLQGSAEAFF	TGCGCCAGCAGCTTACAGGGAAGCGCTGAAGCTTTCTTT
-	TRBD1	TRBV27	TRBJ2-1	CASGQIGTVFFRQFF	TGTGCCAGCGGCCAAATTGGGACAGTTTTTTTTCGGCAGTTCTTC
-	-	TRBV6-6	TRBJ1-5	CASSYNGGQPQHF	TGTGCCAGCAGTTACAATGGCGGTCAGCCCCAGCATTTT
-	TRBD2	TRBV27	TRBJ2-3	CASSLLSGGGTDTQYF	TGTGCCAGCAGTTTACTATCGGGGGGGGGCACAGATACGCAGTATTTT
-	TRBD1	TRBV5-6	TRBJ2-3	CASSKQGARDTQYF	TGTGCCAGCAGCAAACAGGGGGCCAGAGATACGCAGTATTTT
-	-	TRBV5-1	TRBJ1-1	CASSLRGRNTEAFF	TGCGCCAGCAGCTTGCGGGGACGGAACACTGAAGCTTTCTTT
-	TRBD1	TRBV28	TRBJ2-7	CASSIRDSSYLYEQYF	TGTGCCAGCAGTATCCGGGACAGCTCCTACCTTTACGAGCAGTACTTC
few	-	TRBV6-2/TRBV6-3	TRBJ1-1	CASSYVGDTEAFF	TGTGCCAGCAGTTATGTGGGGGACACTGAAGCTTTCTTT
-	TRBD1	TRBV27	TRBJ1-1	CASSLSAGGGTEAFF	TGTGCCAGCAGTTTATCGGCAGGGGGAGGCACTGAAGCTTTCTTT
-	TRBD2	TRBV7-9	TRBJ2-1	CASRIAGEYNEQFF	TGTGCCAGCAGGATAGCGGGGGAGTACAATGAGCAGTTCTTC
-	-	TRBV6-5	TRBJ2-3	CASRGTDTQYF	TGTGCCAGCAGGGGAACAGATACGCAGTATTTT
medium-sized	-	TRBV18	TRBJ1-4	CASSNAYGKEKLFF	TGTGCCAGCTCTAACGCGTACGGGAAGGAAAAACTGTTTTTT
-	-	TRBV27	TRBJ2-7	CASSLKLLSSKEQYF	TGTGCCAGCAGTTTGAAACTCTTATCCTCCAAGGAGCAGTACTTC
few	-	TRBV27	TRBJ2-2	CASRKIAHNTGELFF	TGTGCCAGCAGGAAAATTGCACATAACACCGGGGAGCTGTTTTTT
-	-	TRBV29-1	TRBJ2-1	CSVDVRGLGWKFF	TGCAGCGTTGACGTCCGGGGGTTGGGGTGGAAGTTCTTC
-	-	TRBV6-2/TRBV6-3	TRBJ1-1	CASSYRTVNTEAFF	TGTGCCAGCAGTTACCGGACAGTGAACACTGAAGCTTTCTTT
-	-	TRBV6-2/TRBV6-3	TRBJ2-7	CASSYAQISYEQYF	TGTGCCAGCAGTTACGCGCAGATAAGTTACGAGCAGTACTTC
-	-	TRBV21-1	TRBJ2-7	CAIRHLYEQYF	TGTGCCATTAGACACCTCTACGAGCAGTACTTC